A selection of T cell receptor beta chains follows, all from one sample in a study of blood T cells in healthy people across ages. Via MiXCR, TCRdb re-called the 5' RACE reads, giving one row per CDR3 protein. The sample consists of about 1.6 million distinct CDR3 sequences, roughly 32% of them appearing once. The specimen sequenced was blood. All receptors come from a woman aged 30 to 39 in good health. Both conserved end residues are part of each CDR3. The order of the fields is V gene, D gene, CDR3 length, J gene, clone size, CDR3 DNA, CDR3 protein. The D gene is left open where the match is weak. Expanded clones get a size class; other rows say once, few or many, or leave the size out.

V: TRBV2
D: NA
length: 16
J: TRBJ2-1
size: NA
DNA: TGTGCCAGCAGTGAACTCGGGGAAAGCTCCTACAATGAGCAGTTCTTC
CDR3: CASSELGESSYNEQFF

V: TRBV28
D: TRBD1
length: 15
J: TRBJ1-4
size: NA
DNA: TGTGCCAGCAGCTTTCAGGACAGGGCTAATGAAAAACTGTTTTTT
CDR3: CASSFQDRANEKLFF

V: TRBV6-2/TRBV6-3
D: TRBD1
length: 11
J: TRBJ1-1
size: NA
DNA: TGTGCCAGCGCCCAGGGGGCTGAAGCTTTCTTT
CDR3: CASAQGAEAFF

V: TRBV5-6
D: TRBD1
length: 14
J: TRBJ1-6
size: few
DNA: TGTGCCAGCAGCTGGGGACAGGGGGCGCGGGCCCTCCACTTT
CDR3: CASSWGQGARALHF

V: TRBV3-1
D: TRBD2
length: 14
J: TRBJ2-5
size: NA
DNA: TGTGCCAGCAGCCAGGGGACTAGCGGAGAGACCCAGTACTTC
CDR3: CASSQGTSGETQYF

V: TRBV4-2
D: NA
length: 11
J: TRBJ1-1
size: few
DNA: TGTGCCAGCGAGGGAATTGCTGAAGCTTTCTTT
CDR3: CASEGIAEAFF

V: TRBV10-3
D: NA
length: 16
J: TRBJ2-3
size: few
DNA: TGTGCCATCAGTGATATGGAGGGAGGCGGCACAGATACGCAGTATTTT
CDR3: CAISDMEGGGTDTQYF

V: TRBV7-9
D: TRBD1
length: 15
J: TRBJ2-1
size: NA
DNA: TGTGCCAGCAGCGCCGGACAGGGGGCTTTCCATGAGCAGTTCTTC
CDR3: CASSAGQGAFHEQFF

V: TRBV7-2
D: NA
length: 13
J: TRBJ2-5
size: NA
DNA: TGTGCCAGCAGCCAGTTAATTGGCAATGAGCAGTACTTC
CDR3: CASSQLIGNEQYF

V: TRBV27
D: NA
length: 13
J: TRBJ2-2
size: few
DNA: TGTGCCAGCAGTGATGTGGGCACCGGGGAGCTGTTTTTT
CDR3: CASSDVGTGELFF

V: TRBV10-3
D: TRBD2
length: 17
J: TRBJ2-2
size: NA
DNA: TGTGCCATCAGTGAGTCCCCAAGCGGGGGAGTCACCGGGGAGCTGTTTTTT
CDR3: CAISESPSGGVTGELFF

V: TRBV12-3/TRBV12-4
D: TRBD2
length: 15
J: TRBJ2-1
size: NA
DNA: TGTGCCAGCAGCCCCACTAGCGGTTTTGGTAATGAGCAGTTCTTC
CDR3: CASSPTSGFGNEQFF

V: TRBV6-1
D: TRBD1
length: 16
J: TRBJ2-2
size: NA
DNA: TGTGCCAGCAGGGACAGGGCGCTACGGGTAACCGGGGAGCTGTTTTTT
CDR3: CASRDRALRVTGELFF

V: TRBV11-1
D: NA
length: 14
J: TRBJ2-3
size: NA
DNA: TGTGCCAGCTGCCAGATGGCAAAAGGAGGTACGCAGTATTTT
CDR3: CASCQMAKGGTQYF

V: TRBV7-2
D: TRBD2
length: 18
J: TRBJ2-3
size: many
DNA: TGTGCCAGCAGCTCCCTCCTAGGCGAGCGGGGGAGCACAGATACGCAGTATTTT
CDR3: CASSSLLGERGSTDTQYF

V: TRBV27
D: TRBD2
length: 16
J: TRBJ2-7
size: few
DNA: TGTGCCAGCAGCTACTCTATGGCGGGAGCTTCCTACGAGCAGTACTTC
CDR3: CASSYSMAGASYEQYF

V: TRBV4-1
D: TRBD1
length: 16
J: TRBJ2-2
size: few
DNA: TGCGCCAGCAGCCAAGGGGACAGGGCGCACACCGGGGAGCTGTTTTTT
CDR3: CASSQGDRAHTGELFF

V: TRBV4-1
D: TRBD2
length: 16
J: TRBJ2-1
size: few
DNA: TGCGCCAGCAGCCGACTAGCGGGACCCCAAAGGAATGAGCAGTTCTTC
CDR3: CASSRLAGPQRNEQFF

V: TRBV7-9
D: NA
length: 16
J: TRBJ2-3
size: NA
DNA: TGTGCCAGCAGCTTAATCTACGGGGAGGGGACAAATACGCAGTATTTT
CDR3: CASSLIYGEGTNTQYF

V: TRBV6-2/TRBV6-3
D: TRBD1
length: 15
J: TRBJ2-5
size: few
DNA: TGTGCCAGCAGTTACTTAGACAGGGCCCAAGAGACCCAGTACTTC
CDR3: CASSYLDRAQETQYF

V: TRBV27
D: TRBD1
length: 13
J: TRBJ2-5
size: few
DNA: TGTGCCAGCAGTGCTCAGGGGGCAGAGACCCAGTACTTC
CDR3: CASSAQGAETQYF

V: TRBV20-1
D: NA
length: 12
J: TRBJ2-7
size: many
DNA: TGCAGTCTAGCTCAGGGGGGGGACGAGCAGTACTTC
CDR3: CSLAQGGDEQYF

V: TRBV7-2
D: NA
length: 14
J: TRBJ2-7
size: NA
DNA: TGTGCCAGCAGCTTAGGACGGCAGACCTACGAGCAGTACTTC
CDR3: CASSLGRQTYEQYF